This T cell receptor (beta chain) was recovered during a study of human T cells and chemical hapten exposure. Time point meaning: patch test 1, 2 weeks after DPC sensitization. Treatment denoted: therapeutic diphenylcyclopropenone sensitization with weekly scalp DPC. This clonotype has ten or more counts. MiXCR, applied by TCRdb to the RACE reads, yields one record per CDR3 protein. The table lists about 360,000 distinct CDR3 sequences, roughly 4.8% of them singletons, with 2% to 2.5% in the top ten. Germline CDR1 DFQATT, CDR2 SNEGSKA (reference sequence). CDR3 size: 12 residues. The V end was cut by 6 bases, the J end by 4 bases, with 10 bases between.

The chain links TRBV20-1 to TRBJ2-1; a possible D gene is TRBD2 (5 bases). The sequence came from a woman between 50 and 59 years old with alopecia areata. Some clones in this sample may be carry-over from other donors' samples. The specimen comprised whole blood, sampled in connection with sensitization to the hapten diphenylcyclopropenone (DPC). This chain's CDR3 is CSATWEYNEQFF. CDR3 coding DNA: TGCAGTGCCACCTGGGAGTACAATGAGCAGTTCTTC.